Listed below are T cell receptor beta chains from one sample, sequenced in a study of blood T cell repertoires in COVID-19. Only in-frame clones appear in the TCRdb table, and some are missing; sequencing was by immunoSEQ multiplex PCR. The data show approximately 20,000 clones, with 65% to 85% seen just once and 6.1% held by the top ten. Input material: peripheral blood. These receptors were taken from a human donor in a cohort sampled during active COVID-19. Both conserved end residues are part of each CDR3. The D gene is left open where the match is weak. Rows give clone size only sometimes, using once, few, many, or a class for an expanded clone.

V gene	clone size	D gene	J gene	CDR3 DNA	CDR3 protein
TRBV18	-	-	TRBJ1-5	TGTGCCAGCTCACCAGGACAGCCCAATCAGCCCCAGCATTTT	CASSPGQPNQPQHF
TRBV4-3	-	-	TRBJ2-3	TGCGCCAGCAGCCAAGATCCCCCGGGTACGTTCGATACGCAGTATTTT	CASSQDPPGTFDTQYF
TRBV30	-	TRBD2	TRBJ2-7	TGTGCCTGGAGTGTAAAACTAGCGGGAGGTGAGCAGTACTTC	CAWSVKLAGGEQYF
TRBV6-5	-	TRBD1	TRBJ1-4	TGTGCCAGCGACCTCAAGACAGGGAACTACGAAAAACTGTTTTTT	CASDLKTGNYEKLFF
TRBV29-1	once	-	TRBJ1-1	TGCAGCGTTGTGGACAGAAGTATGAACACTGAAGCTTTCTTT	CSVVDRSMNTEAFF
TRBV24-1	once	-	TRBJ2-1	TGTGCCACCAGTGATTTGGCTAGGTTCGAGCTCGGTGAGCAGTTCTTC	CATSDLARFELGEQFF
TRBV30	-	-	TRBJ1-1	TGTGCCTGGACCGCAGGCTCGGCTTTCTTT	CAWTAGSAFF
TRBV18	-	TRBD2	TRBJ2-3	TGTGCCAGCTCCGGCGGGGGAGGATATGGCACAGATACGCAGTATTTT	CASSGGGGYGTDTQYF
TRBV28	-	-	TRBJ1-2	TGTGCCAGCAGTCCTACAGGGTACTATGGCTACACCTTC	CASSPTGYYGYTF
TRBV27	once	TRBD2	TRBJ2-5	TGTGCCAGCAAAGGGACTAGCGGGAGTGTTCAAGAGACCCAGTACTTC	CASKGTSGSVQETQYF
TRBV28	-	-	TRBJ2-1	TGTGCCAGCAGTTTATCTCGGGATGAGCAGTTCTTC	CASSLSRDEQFF
TRBV5-4	-	TRBD2	TRBJ2-5	TGTGCCAGCAGCTTGGGGACTAGCGGGGTACAAGAGACCCAGTACTTC	CASSLGTSGVQETQYF